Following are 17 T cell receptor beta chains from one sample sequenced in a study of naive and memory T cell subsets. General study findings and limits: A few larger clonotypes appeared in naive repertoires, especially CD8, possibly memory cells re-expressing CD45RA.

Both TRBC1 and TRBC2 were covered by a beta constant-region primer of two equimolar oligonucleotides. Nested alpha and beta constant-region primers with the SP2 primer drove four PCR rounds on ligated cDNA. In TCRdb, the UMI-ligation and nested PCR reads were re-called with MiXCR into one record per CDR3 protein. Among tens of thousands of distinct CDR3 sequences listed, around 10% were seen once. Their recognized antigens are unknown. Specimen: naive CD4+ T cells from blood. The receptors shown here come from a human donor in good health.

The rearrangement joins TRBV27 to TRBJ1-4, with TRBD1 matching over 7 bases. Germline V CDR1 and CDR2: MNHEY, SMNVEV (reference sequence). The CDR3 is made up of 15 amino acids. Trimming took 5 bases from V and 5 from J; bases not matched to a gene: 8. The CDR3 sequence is CASSQTGSLNEKLFF. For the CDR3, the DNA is TGTGCCAGCAGTCAGACAGGGTCGCTAAATGAAAAACTGTTTTTT.

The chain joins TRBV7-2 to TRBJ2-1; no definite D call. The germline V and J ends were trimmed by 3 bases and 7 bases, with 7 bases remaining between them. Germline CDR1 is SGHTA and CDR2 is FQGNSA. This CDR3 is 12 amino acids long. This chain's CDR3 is CASSFARNEQFF. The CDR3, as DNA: TGTGCCAGCAGCTTTGCGCGAAATGAGCAGTTCTTC.

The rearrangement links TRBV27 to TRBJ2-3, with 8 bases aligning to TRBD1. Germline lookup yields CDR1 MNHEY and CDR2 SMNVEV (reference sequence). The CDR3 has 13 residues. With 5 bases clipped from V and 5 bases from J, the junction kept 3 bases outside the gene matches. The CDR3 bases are TGTGCCAGCAGTCTACAGGGGGAAGATACGCAGTATTTT. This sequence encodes CASSLQGEDTQYF.

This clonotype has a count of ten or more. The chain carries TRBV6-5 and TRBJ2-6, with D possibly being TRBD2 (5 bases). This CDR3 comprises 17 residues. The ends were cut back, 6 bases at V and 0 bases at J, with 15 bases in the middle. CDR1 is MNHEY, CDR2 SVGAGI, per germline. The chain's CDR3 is CASSMDLGASGANVLTF. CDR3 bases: TGTGCCAGCAGCATGGACTTGGGCGCCTCTGGGGCCAACGTCCTGACTTTC.

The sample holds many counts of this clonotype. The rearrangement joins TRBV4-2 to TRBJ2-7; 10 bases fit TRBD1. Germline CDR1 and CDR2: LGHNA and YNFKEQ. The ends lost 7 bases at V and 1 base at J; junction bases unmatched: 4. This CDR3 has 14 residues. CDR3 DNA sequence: TGTGCCAGCATTCGGACAGGGGGTTCCTACGAGCAGTACTTC. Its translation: CASIRTGGSYEQYF.

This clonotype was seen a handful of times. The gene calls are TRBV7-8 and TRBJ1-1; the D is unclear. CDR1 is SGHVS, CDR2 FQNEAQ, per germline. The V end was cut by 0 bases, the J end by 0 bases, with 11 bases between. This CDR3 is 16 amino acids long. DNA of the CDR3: TGTGCCAGCAGCTTAGCAGCTGCCACCATGAACACTGAAGCTTTCTTT. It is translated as CASSLAAATMNTEAFF.

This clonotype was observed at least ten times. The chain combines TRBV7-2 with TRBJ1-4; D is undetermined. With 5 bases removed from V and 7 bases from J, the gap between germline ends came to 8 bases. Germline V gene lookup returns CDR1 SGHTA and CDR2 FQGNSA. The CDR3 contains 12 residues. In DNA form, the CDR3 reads TGTGCCAGCAGCCCACGGGGTGAAAAACTGTTTTTT. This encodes CASSPRGEKLFF.

CDR3 amino acids: CASSSAAVSGELFF. The CDR3 DNA reads as TGCGCCAGCAGCTCTGCCGCAGTTTCGGGGGAGCTGTTTTTT. V is TRBV5-1 and J is TRBJ2-2, with no clear D. This CDR3 has 14 amino acids. Deletions cut 3 bases from V and 8 bases from J, with 14 bases between. The germline V gene encodes CDR1 SGHRS and CDR2 YFSETQ.

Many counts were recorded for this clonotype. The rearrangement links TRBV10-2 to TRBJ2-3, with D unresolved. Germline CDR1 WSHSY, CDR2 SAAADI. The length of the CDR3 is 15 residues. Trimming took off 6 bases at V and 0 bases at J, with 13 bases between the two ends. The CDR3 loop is CASSHSKVSTDTQYF. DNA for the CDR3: TGCGCCAGCAGCCACAGTAAGGTTAGCACAGATACGCAGTATTTT.

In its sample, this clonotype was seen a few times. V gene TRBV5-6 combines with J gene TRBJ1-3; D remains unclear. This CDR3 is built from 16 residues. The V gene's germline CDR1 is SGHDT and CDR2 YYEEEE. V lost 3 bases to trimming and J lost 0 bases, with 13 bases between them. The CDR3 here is CASSWRIRSSGNTIYF. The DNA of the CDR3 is TGTGCCAGCAGCTGGAGGATCCGGAGCTCTGGAAACACCATATATTTT.

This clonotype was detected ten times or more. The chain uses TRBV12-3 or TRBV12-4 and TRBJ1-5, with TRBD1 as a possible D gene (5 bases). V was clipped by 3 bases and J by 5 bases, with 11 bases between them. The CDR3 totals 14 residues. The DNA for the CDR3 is TGTGCCAGCAGTTTTTCAGGGTTTCATCAGCCCCAGCATTTT. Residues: CASSFSGFHQPQHF.

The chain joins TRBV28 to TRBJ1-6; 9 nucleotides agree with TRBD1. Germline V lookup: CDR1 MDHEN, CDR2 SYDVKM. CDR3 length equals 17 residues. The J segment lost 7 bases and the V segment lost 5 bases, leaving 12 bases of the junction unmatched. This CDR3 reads CASSPTGTGKANSPLHF. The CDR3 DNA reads TGTGCCAGCAGTCCAACCGGGACAGGGAAAGCGAATTCACCCCTCCACTTT.

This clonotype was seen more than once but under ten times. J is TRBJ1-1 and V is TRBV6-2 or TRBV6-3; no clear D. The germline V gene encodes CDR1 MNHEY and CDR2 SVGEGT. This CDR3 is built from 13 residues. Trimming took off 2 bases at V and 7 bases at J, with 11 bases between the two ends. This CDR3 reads CASSYPLLGEAFF. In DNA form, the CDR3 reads TGTGCCAGCAGTTACCCCCTATTGGGTGAAGCTTTCTTT.

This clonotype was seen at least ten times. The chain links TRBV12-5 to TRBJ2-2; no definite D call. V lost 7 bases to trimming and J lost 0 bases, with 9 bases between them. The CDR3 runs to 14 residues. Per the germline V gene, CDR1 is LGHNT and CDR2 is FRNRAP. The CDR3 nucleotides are TGTGCTAGTGTGGCGGAAGCGAACACCGGGGAGCTGTTTTTT. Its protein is CASVAEANTGELFF.

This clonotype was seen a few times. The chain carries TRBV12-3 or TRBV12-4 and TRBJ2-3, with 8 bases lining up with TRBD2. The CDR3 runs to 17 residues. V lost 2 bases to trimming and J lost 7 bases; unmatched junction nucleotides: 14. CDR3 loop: CASSLLGVAGRLNTQYF. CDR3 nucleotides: TGTGCCAGCAGTTTATTAGGGGTAGCGGGAAGGTTGAATACGCAGTATTTT.

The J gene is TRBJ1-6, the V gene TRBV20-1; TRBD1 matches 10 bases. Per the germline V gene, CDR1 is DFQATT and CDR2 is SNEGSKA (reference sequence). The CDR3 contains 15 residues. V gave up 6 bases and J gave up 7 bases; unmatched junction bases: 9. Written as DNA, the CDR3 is TGCAGTGCACCGACCGGGACAGGGGACAATTCACCCCTCCACTTT. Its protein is CSAPTGTGDNSPLHF.

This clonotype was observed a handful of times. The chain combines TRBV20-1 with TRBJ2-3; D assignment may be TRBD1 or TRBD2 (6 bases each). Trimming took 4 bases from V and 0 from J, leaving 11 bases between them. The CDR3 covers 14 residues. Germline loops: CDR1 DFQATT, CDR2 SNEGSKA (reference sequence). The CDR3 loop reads CSATLGGSTDTQYF. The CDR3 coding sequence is TGCAGTGCTACCCTAGGGGGGAGCACAGATACGCAGTATTTT.